The entry below gives a single T cell receptor (beta chain) sequence along with its context. Its antigen is unknown. Trimming pared 4 bases from V and 5 bases from J, leaving 9 bases between. The CDR3 is made up of 13 amino acids. Per the germline V gene, CDR1 is SEHNR and CDR2 is FQNEAQ (reference sequence). The sample originates from a study of cytomegalovirus exposure and HLA in healthy donors. PCR primers comprised 60 Vbeta and 13 Jbeta primers. Some clones are missing from TCRdb's copy, which holds only in-frame ones; the method was immunoSEQ multiplex PCR. The repertoire holds about 100,000 clones, roughly 80% seen once, with under 3.5% in the top ten. Points from the study as a whole: The classifier, whose performance was assessed in both the original and validation cohorts, reportedly diagnosed cytomegalovirus status with high specificity and sensitivity. Sequence variants that were highly shared formed a cluster that was likely a sequencing artifact. The number of N-insertions in an Asian-associated ancestry cluster was reportedly below the roughly 670-donor mean in a later analysis.

The sequenced material came from PBMCs. The source is a young man in good health and CMV-seropositive. The V call is TRBV7-9, the J call TRBJ1-5; TRBD1 is a possible D gene (6 bases). CDR3 in amino acids: CASSSQGDQPQHF. The CDR3 region has the DNA TGTGCCAGCAGCTCACAGGGAGATCAGCCCCAGCATTTT. The entire variable domain, with the rest obtained from reference TRBV7-9 and TRBJ1-5, is as follows: DTGVSQNPRHKITKRGQNVTFRCDPISEHNRLYWYRQTLGQGPEFLTYFQNEAQLEKSRLLSDRFSAERPKGSFSTLEIQRTEQGDSAMYLCASSSQGDQPQHFGDGTRLSIL.